This T cell receptor beta chain was retrieved from a study of vaccination effects on CD4 cells after COVID-19. For this clone: Its specificity is not known.

Here immunoSEQ multiplex PCR was the method, and the copy in TCRdb shows in-frame clones only, minus some. Of approximately 54,000 clones listed, roughly 76% are singletons. Ahead of sequencing, the ViraFEST assay grew antigen-specific CD4+ T cells using viral peptide pools. A 10-day culture period preceded the isolation of CD4+ T cells. Germline V gives CDR1 KGHSH, CDR2 LQKENI. The V end lost 2 bases, the J end lost 6 bases, and 12 bases lay between the germline ends. CDR3 size: 14 residues. The input for sequencing was CD4+ T cells from PBMCs cultured with HCoV-229E spike peptides, taken before COVID-19 vaccination. The rearrangement joins TRBV18 to TRBJ2-3; TRBD2 is a possible D gene (5 bases). This TCR was sampled from a human donor who received a COVID-19 vaccine. CDR3 nucleotide sequence: TGTGCCAGCTCACCAGGTCTAGCTAGTGATACGCAGTATTTT. Its protein is CASSPGLASDTQYF. Combining the CDR3 with reference TRBV18 and TRBJ2-3 gives the whole variable domain NAGVMQNPRHLVRRRGQEARLRCSPMKGHSHVYWYRQLPEEGLKFMVYLQKENIIDESGMPKERFSAEFPKEGPSILRIQQVVRGDSAAYFCASSPGLASDTQYFGPGTRLTVL.